This T cell receptor beta chain was sequenced for a study of vaccination and CD4 T cells after COVID-19 (dated by TCRdb to between 2022 and 2023). About the study as a whole: Six males and four females were included in the convalescent cohort, with two Hispanic individuals, seven Caucasians, two Asians and one multiracial person represented. Each participant got two doses of either the Pfizer-BioNTech BNT162b2 vaccine (n=8) or the Moderna mRNA-1273 vaccine (n=2). Post-COVID blood samples were collected from convalescent patients a median of roughly 100 days after diagnosis, with a range of roughly 30 to 161 days. The time from the second vaccine dose to post-vaccine blood sampling had a median of roughly 77 days and ranged from about 12 to 250 days. The cultures were stimulated with overlapping spike peptide pools from SARS-CoV-2 and from the common cold coronaviruses HCoV-NL63, HCoV-OC43 and HCoV-229E. Control cultures used a CEFX viral epitope pool as positive control, an HIV-1 Nef peptide pool as negative control, or no peptide. In 10 COVID-19 convalescent patients and a handful of infection-naive healthy vaccine recipients, the spike-specific CD4+ TCR repertoire before mRNA vaccination was compared with the repertoire after mRNA vaccination. Memory CD4+ T cell crossreactivity between SARS-CoV-2 and common cold coronavirus spike proteins was assessed at the TCR clonotype level in an earlier paper using these donors.

Turning to this clonotype: What this receptor recognizes is not known. Per-base qualities were not stored, and no clone one base away is much larger.

The library was obtained by PCR. DNA from cultured CD4+ T cells underwent TCR sequencing with the Oncomine TCR Beta short-read assay at the Johns Hopkins FTIC core. The QIAamp micro DNA kit was used to extract genomic DNA from the cultured CD4+ T cells. Oncomine TCR Beta libraries from cultured CD4+ T cells were pooled using unique dual indexes and sequenced on an Illumina iSeq 100. As for how the authors treated the data: Non-productive sequences were removed, and CDR3s that did not start with C, did not end with F or W, or were shorter than 7 amino acids were discarded. Antigen-specific clonotypes were identified with the MANAFEST web application by comparing peptide-stimulated wells with reference and other culture wells. To be called positive, a clone needed an FDR below 0.05, an odds ratio above 5, and a productive frequency above 0.1% in at least two of three replicate wells. Clonotypes that were significantly expanded in both SARS-CoV-2 spike wells and at least one common cold coronavirus spike condition were defined as cross-reactive. Similarity between CDR3 sequences was evaluated in R version 3.6.1 using Levenshtein distances (stringdist) and unrooted phylogenetic trees (ape). TCRdb cleaned the public reads at Q25 with fastp, built clones with MiXCR and kept in-frame beta chains. Each CDR3 protein gets just one entry, which takes the most common genes and DNA from the rows behind it. TCRdb, rather than the study authors, made the V and J calls. A total of about 6,900 distinct CDR3 sequences appear in this sample, roughly 50% of them only once. Together, the top ten hold 30% to 40% of the sample.

Overall study outcomes, separate from this receptor: The median count of SARS-CoV-2-reactive clonotypes went up from some 23 after infection to approximately 40 after vaccination, although the change was not significant. Of the vaccine-specific clones found in convalescent patients, nearly all (304 of 307) were mono-reactive for SARS-CoV-2 spike instead of being cross-reactive with common cold coronaviruses. Among the post-vaccine SARS-CoV-2-reactive clones in convalescent patients, a median approximately 90% showed up only after vaccination, which suggests vaccine-specific priming. The study included relatively few convalescent patients and did not analyze early timepoints after natural infection.

The sample's treatment or condition label, decoded: roughly 10-day PBMC culture with coronavirus spike peptide pools or control peptides (ViraFEST assay). CD4+ T cells from unexposed donors were collected before the COVID-19 pandemic (2011-2018). The study used the ViraFEST assay, which expanded antigen-specific T cells with peptide pools and then identified expanded clonotypes by TCR sequencing. PBMCs were cultured at approximately 2 million per well in IMDM supplemented with approximately 5.4% human AB serum and about 10 IU/ml IL-2, with about 10 ug/ml peptide pools added. On days 3 and 7, half of the culture medium was replaced with fresh IL-2-containing medium. After around 10 days of culture, CD4+ T cells were isolated by negative selection using the EasySep CD4+ T cell isolation kit. As cell number allowed, CD4+ T cells from unexposed donors were tested for reactivity to SARS-CoV-2 S and N and to four common cold coronavirus spike pools. PBMCs were separated from whole blood using Ficoll-Paque Plus gradient centrifugation and then either used fresh or cryopreserved at -140C. Each culture condition was generally run in triplicate wells. Leukapheresis product for the unexposed donors was bought commercially.

The sample comprised CD4+ T cells from blood, cultured in vitro. The sequence came from a human donor in good health.

The CDR3 region has the sequence CSAREIQGAYEAFF. Here is the DNA: TGCAGTGCTAGAGAGATACAGGGGGCTTATGAAGCTTTCTTT. The sequence links TRBV20-1 to TRBJ1-1, and 9 bases in between align with TRBD1. Per the germline V gene (reference sequence), DFQATT is the CDR1 and SNEGSKA is the CDR2. Relative to germline, V is missing 0 bases and J is missing 7 bases, with 6 bases of the junction outside any gene match. The CDR3 spans 14 residues, from the cysteine through the phenylalanine. Of the read, only the CDR3 DNA is kept; its 42 bases are in frame from base 1.